The present T cell receptor (beta chain) was sequenced within a study of blood T cell repertoires in COVID-19. For the study at large: COVID-19 samples from acute and convalescent phases originated in the United States, Italy and Spain. The cDNA or gDNA used as material had been derived from T cells, B-cell-depleted T cells, or PBMCs.

As originally analysed: Reference gene primer amplification gave nucleated cell count estimates. Only in-frame clones appear in the TCRdb table, and some are missing; sequencing was by immunoSEQ multiplex PCR. The DNA gave D and trimming, while V, J and clone size come from that table. The data contain about 190,000 clones, about 88% of them singletons. The CDR3 is made up of 18 amino acids. Trimming shortened V by 3 bases and J by 2 bases, and 20 bases separated the two germline ends. The germline CDR1 and CDR2 sequences are DFQATT and SNEGSKA (reference sequence). The sequence was obtained from a man aged 25-45 years with acute or convalescent COVID-19. V gene TRBV20-1 combines with J gene TRBJ2-6, with D maybe TRBD1 (6 bases). Sequenced sample: peripheral blood. CDR3 bases: TGCAGTGCTAGTCAGGGGTTAGGGTTTAGTCCTGGGGCCAACGTCCTGACTTTC. It is translated as CSASQGLGFSPGANVLTF.